This T cell receptor (beta chain) was identified during a study of molecular identifiers for immune sequencing clone quantification. Study conclusions and caveats: Among effectors, clones above 20 RNA copies held over 99% of molecules; among naive cells, under 1%.

Sequencing libraries of naive CD8 cells derived from about 20,000 to 1,000,000 sorted cells with 10%, 30% or 50% RNA. Previously described methods and listed TCR primers were employed for the bulk TCR libraries. TCRdb used MiXCR to reprocess the PCR reads, holding one entry per CDR3 protein. The sample records around 94,000 distinct CDR3 sequences, 30% to 35% being singletons. This clonotype appeared a few times. As yet, its antigen is unknown. Trimming shortened V by 5 bases and J by 9 bases, and 17 bases separated the two germline ends. Germline CDR1 and CDR2: LGHNA and YSLEER. This CDR3 has 14 residues.

The sample taken for sequencing was naive CD8+ T cells from blood, with Jurkat cell RNA spiked in. Subset denoted: FACS-sorted CD8+CD4-CCR7+CD45RA+ naive T cells. This clonotype was sampled from a human donor in good health. Some libraries in this study had Jurkat cell RNA spiked in. The chain is built from TRBV4-3 and TRBJ2-1; D remains ambiguous. CDR3 amino acids: CASSARASWTEQFF. The CDR3, as DNA: TGCGCCAGCAGCGCCCGGGCCAGTTGGACTGAGCAGTTCTTC.